The 32 T cell receptor beta chains in this list originate from one sample, sequenced in a study of shared clonotypes between healthy human individuals. Produced via immunoSEQ multiplex PCR; TCRdb's table is partial and in-frame only. This sample has about 1 million clones, with more than 75% found just once. The sequencing sample was made of memory CD4+ T cells from PBMCs. The subset: CD45RA-negative fraction. These receptors were collected from a man younger than 30 in good health. Some clones in this sample may be carry-over from other donors' samples.

The V and J genes are TRBV7-3 and TRBJ2-7; D is unresolved. CDR3 length: 14 residues. Looked up from germline, CDR1 is SGHTA and CDR2 is FQGTGA. V lost 5 bases and J 1 base, leaving 12 bases between the germline ends. The CDR3: CASSPTRGSYEQYF. DNA of the CDR3: TGTGCCAGCAGCCCCACCCGTGGATCCTACGAGCAGTACTTC.

The chain links TRBV5-1 to TRBJ1-2; D is uncertain. Per the germline V gene, CDR1 is SGHRS and CDR2 is YFSETQ. Trimming stripped 1 base from V and 4 bases from J, with 8 bases between. CDR3 length: 13 residues. This CDR3 is CASSLSEVYGYTF. CDR3 in DNA: TGCGCCAGCAGCTTGTCGGAGGTCTATGGCTACACCTTC.

The chain employs TRBV13 and TRBJ2-7; D gene ambiguous. In germline, CDR1 is PRHDT, CDR2 FYEKMQ (reference sequence). Trimming took off 1 base at V and 13 bases at J, with 17 bases between the two ends. CDR3 length equals 13 residues. CDR3: CASSLEATQHPYF. The CDR3 DNA is TGTGCCAGCAGCTTAGAGGCGACGCAACACCCCTACTTC.

The V and J genes are TRBV27 and TRBJ2-1; TRBD1 matches at 8 bases. Germline trimming cut 5 bases from V and 1 base from J; bases unmatched to any gene: 7. The germline CDR1 and CDR2 sequences are MNHEY and SMNVEV (reference sequence). The CDR3 sequence is 16 residues long. CDR3 sequence (DNA): TGTGCCAGCAGTACTGTAGGGGACAGGTCCTACAATGAGCAGTTCTTC. Protein sequence: CASSTVGDRSYNEQFF.

The rearrangement joins TRBV7-8 to TRBJ2-7, with 7 bases matching TRBD1. After removal of 5 bases from V and 4 bases from J, the junction contained 8 bases not matched to a gene. Germline V gives CDR1 SGHVS, CDR2 FQNEAQ. The CDR3 has 14 amino acids. The CDR3 sequence is CASSIRDSRYEQYF. The CDR3 bases are TGTGCCAGCAGCATAAGGGACAGTCGGTACGAGCAGTACTTC.

The chain is built from TRBV5-1 and TRBJ2-2; tentative D call: TRBD1 (6 bases). Germline V gives CDR1 SGHRS, CDR2 YFSETQ. V lost 3 bases to trimming and J lost 4 bases, with 16 bases between them. The CDR3 is 16 amino acids. CDR3 region: CASSWLPGQTTGELFF. CDR3 sequence (DNA): TGCGCCAGCAGCTGGCTGCCGGGACAAACCACCGGGGAGCTGTTTTTT.

The V gene is TRBV5-1, the J gene TRBJ2-2; TRBD1 is a possible D gene (6 bases). This CDR3 region has 17 residues. Germline CDR1 and CDR2: SGHRS and YFSETQ. Trimming cost V 2 bases and J 1 base, with 15 bases left between them. CDR3 sequence: CASSFGDETGNTGELFF. The CDR3 DNA reads TGCGCCAGCAGCTTTGGAGATGAGACAGGGAACACCGGGGAGCTGTTTTTT. The full variable domain, rest sourced from reference TRBV5-1 and TRBJ2-2, is KAGVTQTPRYLIKTRGQQVTLSCSPISGHRSVSWYQQTPGQGLQFLFEYFSETQRNKGNFPGRFSGRQFSNSRSEMNVSTLELGDSALYLCASSFGDETGNTGELFFGEGSRLTVL.

The genes are TRBV4-1 and TRBJ2-5, with 7 bases matching TRBD1. CDR3 length: 15 residues. In germline, CDR1 is MGHRA, CDR2 YSYEKL. V lost 0 bases and J lost 5; bases outside the gene matches: 6. CDR3 in amino acids: CASSQDQTGWETQYF. As DNA, the CDR3 is TGCGCCAGCAGCCAAGACCAGACAGGGTGGGAGACCCAGTACTTC.

V and J are TRBV30 and TRBJ1-2; D remains unclear. This CDR3 region has 13 residues. V was shortened by 1 base and J by 4 bases, with 10 bases between the two germline ends. CDR1 and CDR2 (germline): GTSNPN, SVGIG (reference sequence). CDR3: CAWSDDTSYGYTF. CDR3 bases: TGTGCCTGGAGTGATGACACATCCTATGGCTACACCTTC.

This clone was picked up one time. The chain uses TRBV11-2 and TRBJ1-3; D is undetermined. Germline-derived CDR1 and CDR2 are SGHAT and FQNNGV. The length of the CDR3 is 16 residues. Trimming removed 6 bases from V and 1 base from J, with 16 bases in between. CDR3 amino acids: CASRQIGKGSGNTIYF. The CDR3 region has the DNA TGTGCCAGCAGACAAATCGGGAAAGGTTCTGGAAACACCATATATTTT.

The chain combines TRBV4-3 with TRBJ1-2, with a possible D match to TRBD1 (5 bases). The CDR3 sequence is 13 residues long. Germline-derived CDR1 and CDR2 are LGHNA and YSLEER. V was trimmed by 0 bases and J by 7 bases, leaving 9 bases between them. The CDR3 loop is CASSQDWQGGYTF. The CDR3 region has the DNA TGCGCCAGCAGCCAAGATTGGCAGGGTGGCTACACCTTC.

This clone has a count of ten or more. The rearrangement joins TRBV9 to TRBJ1-1; 8 bases line up with TRBD1. This CDR3 region has 15 residues. J lost 1 base, V lost 2 bases, and 4 bases had no gene match. The germline CDR1 and CDR2 sequences are SGDLS and YYNGEE. The CDR3 DNA follows: TGTGCCAGCAGCGTTTCAGGGGGCGGGAACACTGAAGCTTTCTTT. This gives the protein CASSVSGGGNTEAFF.

The table lists this clone with a count of one. The chain recombines TRBV11-2 with TRBJ1-1; D is unclear. From germline, CDR1 is SGHAT and CDR2 FQNNGV. The CDR3 is 13 amino acids. Deletions cut 1 base from V and 4 bases from J, with 7 bases between. In DNA form, the CDR3 reads TGTGCCAGCAGCTTAGCCTTCGGCACTGAAGCTTTCTTT. It translates to CASSLAFGTEAFF. Combining the CDR3 with reference TRBV11-2 and TRBJ1-1 gives the whole variable domain EAGVAQSPRYKIIEKRQSVAFWCNPISGHATLYWYQQILGQGPKLLIQFQNNGVVDDSQLPKDRFSAERLKGVDSTLKIQPAKLEDSAVYLCASSLAFGTEAFFGQGTRLTVV.

This chain joins TRBV5-6 and TRBJ2-7, with D possibly being TRBD1 or TRBD2 (5 bases each). CDR1 SGHDT and CDR2 YYEEEE come from the germline V gene. The CDR3 is made up of 15 amino acids. V gave up 2 bases and J gave up 7 bases, with 19 bases separating them. The CDR3 coding sequence is TGTGCCAGCAGCTTTACCGGGACCCTGGGACGGGAGCAGTACTTC. This gives the protein CASSFTGTLGREQYF.

V and J are TRBV6-1 and TRBJ2-1; 7 bases line up with TRBD2. The V and J ends lost 5 bases and 2 bases, in that order; junction bases with no gene match: 3. The CDR3 loop spans 14 amino acids. Germline V CDR1 and CDR2: MNHNS, SASEGT. CDR3 sequence: CASSREVTYNEQFF. CDR3 DNA: TGTGCCAGCAGTCGGGAGGTCACCTACAATGAGCAGTTCTTC.

Points on this clone: Other nucleotide sequences in the sample specify the same CDR3. The chain has TRBV18 and TRBJ1-2; D gene uncertain. Trimming cost V 2 bases and J 2 bases, with 9 bases left between them. CDR3 length: 14 amino acids. The germline gives CDR1 KGHSH, CDR2 LQKENI. The CDR3 nucleotides read TGTGCCAGCTCACCAAGTCTCCAGAACTATGGCTACACCTTC. Protein: CASSPSLQNYGYTF.

This clone was counted only a few times. This CDR3 reads CASSLRQGWYEQYF. In DNA, the CDR3 is TGTGCCAGCAGCTTAAGGCAGGGATGGTACGAGCAGTACTTC. The chain carries TRBV7-2 and TRBJ2-7, with D possibly TRBD1 on 5 matching bases. CDR1 and CDR2 from the germline V gene are SGHTA and FQGNSA. The CDR3 has 14 amino acids. V was pared by 2 bases and J by 4 bases, with 12 bases between.

This clone was picked up many times. Other nucleotide sequences from this sample produce the same CDR3. J is TRBJ1-5 and V is TRBV7-2; 9 bases fit TRBD1. The J segment lost 7 bases and the V segment lost 5 bases, leaving 3 bases of the junction unmatched. CDR1 and CDR2 (germline): SGHTA, FQGNSA. CDR3 length equals 13 residues. The CDR3 reads CASSGTGSQPQHF. The CDR3 nucleotides read TGTGCCAGCAGCGGGACAGGGAGCCAGCCCCAGCATTTT.

This clone was found a few times. The rearrangement uses TRBV28 and TRBJ1-2; 8 bases agree with TRBD1. The ends lost 3 bases at V and 2 bases at J; junction bases unmatched: 5. The CDR3 loop spans 15 amino acids. The germline CDR1 and CDR2 sequences are MDHEN and SYDVKM. CDR3: CASSFRDRINYGYTF. The CDR3 bases are TGTGCCAGCAGTTTTAGGGACAGGATCAACTATGGCTACACCTTC.

This chain connects TRBV7-2 to TRBJ2-5, with D perhaps matching TRBD2 (6 bases). CDR3 length equals 19 residues. Germline V gene sequence: CDR1 SGHTA, CDR2 FQGNSA. Trimming pared 0 bases from V and 2 bases from J, leaving 22 bases between. The CDR3 nucleotides read TGTGCCAGCAGCTTAGCGCTAGGGGTGGGGACTCGCTGGCAAGAGACCCAGTACTTC. This translates into CASSLALGVGTRWQETQYF.

This clone was counted between two and nine times. The rearrangement joins TRBV10-3 to TRBJ1-4, with D tentatively TRBD1 (6 bases). Germline V gene lookup returns CDR1 ENHRY and CDR2 SYGVKD. Between the trimmed V and J ends, which lost 11 bases and 8 bases, there was a span of 12 bases. The CDR3 runs 11 residues. The CDR3 nucleotides are TGTGCCGTACAGGGAGAAGAAAAACTGTTTTTT. Its translation: CAVQGEEKLFF.

This clone came up once. The chain uses TRBV29-1 and TRBJ2-2; D ambiguous. CDR1 and CDR2 from the germline V gene are SQVTM and ANQGSEA. The CDR3 totals 11 residues. The germline V and J ends were trimmed by 4 bases and 3 bases, with 3 bases remaining between them. CDR3 sequence reads: CSVAHTGELFF. The CDR3 nucleotides read TGCAGCGTTGCCCACACCGGGGAGCTGTTTTTT.

The chain couples TRBV14 to TRBJ2-1, with D tentatively TRBD1 or TRBD2 (5 bases each). Deletions cut 0 bases from V and 7 bases from J, with 7 bases between. From germline, CDR1 is SGHDN and CDR2 FVKESK. The CDR3 loop spans 13 amino acids. Here the CDR3 reads CASSQDWGNEQFF. The CDR3, as DNA: TGTGCCAGCAGCCAAGATTGGGGGAATGAGCAGTTCTTC.

The rearrangement joins TRBV6-4 to TRBJ2-6; D not certain. Germline CDR1 reads MRHNA; CDR2 reads SNTAGT. The CDR3 length is 14 residues. Trimming removed 4 bases at V and 0 bases at J, with 4 bases between. CDR3 residues: CASSASSGANVLTF. DNA of the CDR3: TGTGCCAGCAGTGCGAGCTCTGGGGCCAACGTCCTGACTTTC.

The chain joins TRBV7-9 to TRBJ1-1; no definite D call. Germline V gives CDR1 SEHNR, CDR2 FQNEAQ (reference sequence). The CDR3 has 13 residues. V gave up 3 bases and J gave up 0 bases, with 5 bases separating them. CDR3: CASSFHVNTEAFF. The CDR3 region has the DNA TGTGCCAGCAGCTTCCACGTGAACACTGAAGCTTTCTTT.

The chain employs TRBV9 and TRBJ2-5; D ambiguous. The CDR3 consists of 14 residues. Germline CDR1 and CDR2: SGDLS and YYNGEE. With 3 bases removed from V and 5 bases from J, the gap between germline ends came to 14 bases. CDR3: CASSDGWEPETQYF. The CDR3 DNA follows: TGTGCCAGCAGCGACGGGTGGGAACCGGAGACCCAGTACTTC.

The V call is TRBV7-2, the J call TRBJ2-7, with 7 bases that match TRBD2. The V gene's germline CDR1 is SGHTA and CDR2 FQGNSA. Trimming at V came to 5 bases and at J to 3 bases, leaving 4 bases not matched to a gene. The CDR3 length is 13 residues. CDR3 residues: CASSPRTSYEQYF. CDR3 bases: TGTGCCAGCAGCCCACGGACTAGCTACGAGCAGTACTTC.

The chain uses TRBV5-1 and TRBJ2-3; 7 bases align to TRBD1. Germline V gives CDR1 SGHRS, CDR2 YFSETQ. V was clipped by 4 bases and J by 0 bases; unmatched bases: 8. This CDR3 has 16 residues. The chain's CDR3 is CASSTGTAASTDTQYF. The CDR3 region has the DNA TGCGCCAGCAGCACGGGGACAGCAGCTAGCACAGATACGCAGTATTTT.

This chain links TRBV11-3 with TRBJ2-3; no reliable D call. The CDR3 runs 12 residues. CDR1 is SGHNT and CDR2 is YENEEA in the germline V gene. Trimming took off 3 bases at V and 6 bases at J, with 7 bases between the two ends. The CDR3 loop is CASSFGRDTQYF. The CDR3 DNA reads TGTGCCAGCAGCTTCGGTCGGGATACGCAGTATTTT.

This rearrangement joins TRBV5-4 to TRBJ2-5; 16 nucleotides agree with TRBD2. Germline V gene data show CDR1 as SGHNT and CDR2 as YYREEE (reference sequence). The CDR3 loop spans 18 amino acids. The junction had 7 bases not matched to a gene; V was cut back by 3 bases and J by 2 bases. This CDR3 reads CASSSGLAGGSGQETQYF. Here the CDR3 DNA reads TGTGCCAGCAGCTCGGGACTAGCGGGAGGGTCGGGGCAAGAGACCCAGTACTTC.

The chain uses TRBV29-1 and TRBJ1-5, with a tentative D call TRBD1 (5 bases). The length of the CDR3 is 13 residues. CDR1 SQVTM and CDR2 ANQGSEA come from the germline V gene. V shed 7 bases and J shed 5 bases, with 15 bases lying between them. The CDR3 loop is CSAGTAAYQPQHF. CDR3 bases: TGCAGCGCCGGGACCGCAGCCTATCAGCCCCAGCATTTT.

There are a few counts of this clone. The chain carries TRBV9 and TRBJ2-2; the D gene is possibly TRBD2 (6 bases). V gave up 3 bases and J gave up 5 bases, with 14 bases separating them. The V gene's germline CDR1 is SGDLS and CDR2 YYNGEE. The CDR3 covers 15 residues. The CDR3 here is CASSAGTASTGELFF. The CDR3 nucleotides read TGTGCCAGCAGCGCAGGGACTGCCTCTACCGGGGAGCTGTTTTTT.